The TCR beta chain under discussion was sequenced for a study of blood T cell repertoires in COVID-19. Looking at the study overall: The samples span acute and convalescent COVID-19 from the United States, Italy and Spain. Nucleic acid was either cDNA or gDNA, and it came from T cells, B-cell-depleted T cells, or PBMCs.

Per the original methods: Reference gene primers were amplified, and this amplification served to estimate nucleated cell counts. Produced via immunoSEQ multiplex PCR; TCRdb's table is partial and in-frame only. That table is the source of V, J and clone size, and D and trimming were worked out from the DNA. The table has about 200,000 clones, roughly 81% seen once; the top ten hold roughly 4.5%. Trimming took off 2 bases at V and 3 bases at J, with 11 bases between the two ends. There are 15 residues in the CDR3. Germline loops: CDR1 MNHEY, CDR2 SMNVEV (reference sequence). Sequencing input: peripheral blood. V usage is TRBV27 and J usage is TRBJ1-5; D possibly corresponds to TRBD1 (5 bases). The TCR sequence derives from an elderly woman with acute or convalescent COVID-19. CDR3 DNA sequence: TGTGCCAGCAGTTTAAGGCAGGGATCCAATCAGCCCCAGCATTTT. It codes for CASSLRQGSNQPQHF.